This TCR beta chain stems from a study of human T cells and chemical hapten exposure. Regarding time point: patch test 3, about 24 weeks after DPC sensitization. Treatment reported: therapeutic diphenylcyclopropenone sensitization with weekly scalp DPC. Before extraction, the whole blood was not fractionated, and total RNA was taken from it. The donor pool consisted of alopecia patients aged 18 to 70 years, considered suitable for DPC. Comments on this clonotype: Its antigen is unknown.

TCRdb passed the RACE reads through MiXCR, listing each CDR3 protein once. Here the sample spans fewer than 40,000 distinct CDR3 sequences, 9.5% to 15% being singletons. Study outcomes and limitations: Versus controls, significantly more large CDR3 similarity clusters arose from expanded TCRs.

J gave up 4 bases and V 5 bases, and 5 bases lay outside the gene matches. In germline, CDR1 is MDHEN, CDR2 SYDVKM. CDR3 size: 16 residues. The TCR originated in a woman aged 35 to 49 with alopecia areata. Some clones in this sample may be carry-over from other donors' samples. This chain uses TRBV28 with TRBJ2-1, with 13 bases aligning to TRBD2. Sequenced material: whole blood, taken in connection with sensitization to the hapten diphenylcyclopropenone (DPC). The CDR3, as DNA: TGTGCCAGCAGTGTGGGGACTAGCGGGACGTACAATGAGCAGTTCTTC. It translates to CASSVGTSGTYNEQFF.